This TCR beta chain was recorded in a study of shared clonotypes between healthy human individuals. The CDR3 length is 15 residues. The germline V gene has CDR1 SGHRS and CDR2 YFSETQ. The V end was cut by 4 bases, the J end by 0 bases, with 11 bases between. Generated by immunoSEQ multiplex PCR, the TCRdb table keeps only in-frame clones and is missing some. The data show roughly 1.4 million clones, approximately 98.5% seen once. The chain uses TRBV5-1 and TRBJ2-1; no firm D call. The TCR originated in a man aged 25-45 years in good health. The sequencing input was naive CD4+ T cells sorted from blood. Subset defined: CD45RA+ positively selected. The DNA for the CDR3 is TGCGCCAGCAGCAGCGACCCGAGCTCCTACAATGAGCAGTTCTTC. Encoded protein: CASSSDPSSYNEQFF.